The 29 T cell receptor beta chains below all came from one sample that was sequenced in a study of T cell repertoires in cytomegalovirus infection. Using its own MiXCR run on the reads, TCRdb lists one record per CDR3 protein. Here the sample spans approximately 700,000 distinct CDR3 sequences, 35% to 40% being singletons. The specimen sequenced was PBMCs. Source of these receptors: a human donor in good health (CMV status not recorded). Some clones in this sample may be carry-over from other donors' samples.

This clonotype was recorded a few times. The chain recombines TRBV19 with TRBJ2-1; D gene unclear. The germline V gene encodes CDR1 LNHDA and CDR2 SQIVND (reference sequence). This CDR3 has 15 residues. V lost 3 bases, J lost 6 bases, and 15 bases lay in between. In nucleotides, the CDR3 is TGTGCCAGTAGTATGGAAGCAGGCCGAGGCAATGAGCAGTTCTTC. Residues: CASSMEAGRGNEQFF.

V is TRBV7-2 and J is TRBJ1-6, with D possibly being TRBD1 (6 bases). V lost 5 bases and J lost 7, with 15 bases in between. The length of the CDR3 is 15 residues. CDR1 is SGHTA and CDR2 is FQGNSA in the germline V gene. Written as DNA, the CDR3 is TGTGCCAGCAGCCCTACAGGGAACCCCAATTCACCCCTCCACTTT. It is translated as CASSPTGNPNSPLHF.

The chain carries TRBV9 and TRBJ2-2, with D possibly matching TRBD2 (6 bases). CDR3 length: 16 amino acids. Germline CDR1 and CDR2: SGDLS and YYNGEE. Trimming removed 0 bases at V and 0 bases at J, with 9 bases between. CDR3 protein: CASSVDSGANTGELFF. The CDR3 DNA is TGTGCCAGCAGCGTAGATAGCGGAGCGAACACCGGGGAGCTGTTTTTT.

This clonotype was picked up a small number of times. The rearrangement links TRBV4-1 to TRBJ1-4; D gene ambiguous. Trimming removed 3 bases at V and 7 bases at J, with 18 bases between. This CDR3 region has 16 residues. Germline CDR1 reads MGHRA; CDR2 reads YSYEKL. The CDR3 loop reads CASSHHLTGEGEKLFF. The CDR3 region has the DNA TGCGCCAGCAGCCACCATCTGACCGGCGAGGGTGAAAAACTGTTTTTT.

The rearrangement uses TRBV7-6 and TRBJ2-1; D is possibly TRBD1 or TRBD2 (6 bases each). Germline CDR1 reads SGHVS; CDR2 reads FNYEAQ. This CDR3 contains 14 residues. V lost 5 bases and J 7 bases, leaving 15 bases between the germline ends. The CDR3 DNA reads as TGTGCCAGCAGCCCAGTGGGGGGCTGGAATGAGCAGTTCTTC. Translated: CASSPVGGWNEQFF.

V and J are TRBV6-1 and TRBJ1-4, with TRBD1 identical over 8 bases. Germline CDR1 is MNHNS and CDR2 is SASEGT. The CDR3 totals 14 residues. Trimming cost V 7 bases and J 5 bases; bases outside gene matches: 6. CDR3 sequence (DNA): TGTGCCAGCAAGGACCGGGACAGGAATGAAAAACTGTTTTTT. The encoded protein is CASKDRDRNEKLFF.

Details on this clonotype: Its ends do not fully match the called genes, so a read error is possible. The genes are TRBV28 and TRBJ2-1, with D possibly TRBD1 on 6 matching bases. The germline gives CDR1 MDHEN, CDR2 SYDVKM. This CDR3 region has 15 residues. CDR3 DNA: TGTTCCAGCAGCGTGGGACACAGCTCCTACAATGAGCAGTTCTTC. Its protein is CSSSVGHSSYNEQFF.

V usage is TRBV19 and J usage is TRBJ2-5, with D perhaps matching TRBD1 or TRBD2 (5 bases each). Trimming removed 4 bases from V and 4 bases from J, with 16 bases in between. The CDR3 has 15 amino acids. The germline gives CDR1 LNHDA, CDR2 SQIVND (reference sequence). The chain's CDR3 is CASSRGSSFGETQYF. CDR3 coding DNA: TGTGCCAGTAGTAGGGGGAGTTCGTTTGGAGAGACCCAGTACTTC.

The rearrangement uses TRBV7-9 and TRBJ2-5; D is uncertain. This CDR3 contains 14 residues. With 8 bases removed from V and 0 bases from J, the gap between germline ends came to 13 bases. Germline CDR1 reads SEHNR; CDR2 reads FQNEAQ (reference sequence). The CDR3 spells CASGPYIYQETQYF. The DNA for the CDR3 is TGTGCCAGCGGGCCCTATATTTACCAAGAGACCCAGTACTTC.

The rearrangement uses TRBV12-3 or TRBV12-4 and TRBJ1-4, with no clear D. Trimming pared 3 bases from V and 6 bases from J, leaving 8 bases between. The CDR3 covers 13 residues. The CDR3 DNA follows: TGTGCCAGCAGTTTGAGGTCCGATGAAAAACTGTTTTTT. The encoded protein is CASSLRSDEKLFF.

This clonotype has a handful of counts. V and J are TRBV20-1 and TRBJ2-2, with 7 bases aligning to TRBD2. The length of the CDR3 is 15 residues. The germline V gene encodes CDR1 DFQATT and CDR2 SNEGSKA (reference sequence). The V gene end was trimmed by 5 bases and the J gene end by 0 bases; junction bases not matched to a gene: 6. The CDR3 reads CSARRTRPNTGELFF. As DNA, the CDR3 is TGCAGTGCTCGGAGGACTAGACCGAACACCGGGGAGCTGTTTTTT.

In regard to this clonotype: A read error may produce the germline difference seen at one junction end. This sequence joins TRBV7-2 and TRBJ2-3; weak D call: TRBD2 (5 bases). Per germline, CDR1 SGHTA and CDR2 FQGNSA. The CDR3 extends over 16 amino acids. Written as DNA, the CDR3 is TGTGCCAGCAGCTTGCCGTGGAGGCAGTCCGCAGATAAGCAGTATTTT. Amino acids: CASSLPWRQSADKQYF. Full variable domain (outside the CDR3, taken from reference TRBV7-2 and TRBJ2-3): GAGVSQSPSNKVTEKGKDVELRCDPISGHTALYWYRQSLGQGLEFLIYFQGNSAPDKSGLPSDRFSAERTGGSVSTLTIQRTQQEDSAVYLCASSLPWRQSADKQYFGPGTRLTVL.

The chain employs TRBV28 and TRBJ1-2; TRBD1 matches at 12 bases. The CDR3 spans 17 residues. Germline CDR1 is MDHEN and CDR2 is SYDVKM. V shed 6 bases, J shed 3 bases, and the junction held 11 bases outside the gene matches. CDR3 amino acids: CASSLYGGQGAHYGYTF. The CDR3 DNA reads TGTGCCAGCAGCCTTTACGGGGGACAGGGGGCTCACTATGGCTACACCTTC.

This clonotype was detected only a few times. The genes are TRBV10-3 and TRBJ1-5; unclear D gene. V lost 0 bases and J lost 10, with 22 bases in between. This CDR3 is 17 amino acids long. Per germline, CDR1 ENHRY and CDR2 SYGVKD. In DNA form, the CDR3 reads TGTGCCATCAGTGAGTCTCGTGTCGATCGAAAGAACGGCCCCCAGCATTTT. Its protein product is CAISESRVDRKNGPQHF.

This clonotype was seen many times. The rearrangement joins TRBV7-2 to TRBJ2-1; D not certain. CDR1 and CDR2 (germline): SGHTA, FQGNSA. CDR3 size: 15 residues. V was cut by 1 base and J by 7 bases, with 14 bases left in between. The CDR3 region is CASSLGPTPGNEQFF. DNA for the CDR3: TGTGCCAGCAGCTTAGGGCCCACCCCTGGGAATGAGCAGTTCTTC.

The chain links TRBV2 to TRBJ2-5, with 8 bases aligning to TRBD2. This CDR3 comprises 15 residues. Germline loops: CDR1 SNHLY, CDR2 FYNNEI. The ends lost 4 bases at V and 1 base at J; junction bases unmatched: 5. CDR3 residues: CASSVFSGIQETQYF. For the CDR3, the DNA is TGTGCCAGCAGTGTCTTTAGCGGGATCCAAGAGACCCAGTACTTC. The full variable domain, its missing parts supplied by reference TRBV2 and TRBJ2-5, is EPEVTQTPSHQVTQMGQEVILRCVPISNHLYFYWYRQILGQKVEFLVSFYNNEISEKSEIFDDQFSVERPDGSNFTLKIRSTKLEDSAMYFCASSVFSGIQETQYFGPGTRLLVL.

This clonotype was seen only a few times. The V call is TRBV6-5, the J call TRBJ1-4; possible D gene TRBD1, 6 bases. CDR3 length equals 14 residues. Trimming took 4 bases from V and 8 from J, leaving 14 bases between them. Germline V gives CDR1 MNHEY, CDR2 SVGAGI. Here the CDR3 reads CASSSTGLGEKLFF. As DNA, the CDR3 is TGTGCCAGCAGTTCTACAGGGTTGGGAGAAAAACTGTTTTTT.

The J gene is TRBJ1-1, the V gene TRBV2; tentatively, D is TRBD1 (5 bases). V was clipped by 7 bases and J by 10 bases, with 16 bases between them. CDR1 and CDR2 from the germline V gene are SNHLY and FYNNEI. This CDR3 region has 12 residues. CDR3 sequence reads: CASKDEGRGAFF. CDR3 DNA sequence: TGTGCCAGCAAGGACGAGGGGAGAGGAGCTTTCTTT.

This clonotype turned up a few times. V is TRBV5-1 and J is TRBJ2-4; D not certain. This CDR3 region has 13 residues. Deletions cut 7 bases from V and 2 bases from J, with 10 bases between. Germline V CDR1 and CDR2: SGHRS, YFSETQ. CDR3 bases: TGCGCCAGCGGAGATGGGCCCAAAAACATTCAGTACTTC. Protein product: CASGDGPKNIQYF.

This clonotype has ten or more counts. CDR3 region: CASSLVLGGFGNQPQHF. CDR3 DNA: TGTGCCAGCAGCTTAGTGCTTGGGGGGTTTGGAAATCAGCCCCAGCATTTT. The chain employs TRBV7-8 and TRBJ1-5, with a possible D match to TRBD1 (5 bases). This CDR3 has 17 amino acids. The germline V gene encodes CDR1 SGHVS and CDR2 FQNEAQ. Trimming left V 1 base short and J 4 bases short, with 17 bases between. Full variable domain (remainder filled in from reference TRBV7-8 and TRBJ1-5): GAGVSQSPRYKVAKRGQDVALRCDPISGHVSLFWYQQALGQGPEFLTYFQNEAQLDKSGLPSDRFFAERPEGSVSTLKIQRTQQEDSAVYLCASSLVLGGFGNQPQHFGDGTRLSIL.

The V gene is TRBV30, the J gene TRBJ1-1, with D unclear. Germline V lookup: CDR1 GTSNPN, CDR2 SVGIG (reference sequence). The V gene lost 1 base and the J gene lost 4 bases, with 7 bases spanning the gap. The length of the CDR3 is 12 residues. The CDR3 loop is CAWSEPGTEAFF. The CDR3 region has the DNA TGTGCCTGGAGTGAGCCGGGCACTGAAGCTTTCTTT.

This clonotype turned up a few times. This chain connects TRBV5-4 to TRBJ2-1, with D possibly being TRBD1 (5 bases). The ends were cut back, 5 bases at V and 2 bases at J, with 17 bases in the middle. The germline V gene has CDR1 SGHNT and CDR2 YYREEE (reference sequence). This CDR3 has 16 residues. This CDR3 is CASSYAGLKPYNEQFF. The CDR3 DNA sequence: TGTGCCAGCAGTTACGCAGGGCTTAAGCCCTACAATGAGCAGTTCTTC. Looking up the rest from reference TRBV5-4 and TRBJ2-1 gives the full variable domain: ETGVTQSPTHLIKTRGQQVTLRCSSQSGHNTVSWYQQALGQGPQFIFQYYREEENGRGNFPPRFSGLQFPNYSSELNVNALELDDSALYLCASSYAGLKPYNEQFFGPGTRLTVL.

This clonotype was recorded many times. This chain uses TRBV7-8 with TRBJ1-5, with D possibly being TRBD1 (5 bases). The ends were cut back, 3 bases at V and 6 bases at J, with 12 bases in the middle. This CDR3 spans 14 amino acids. Germline CDR1 is SGHVS and CDR2 is FQNEAQ. This CDR3 is CASSFGRTSQPQHF. CDR3 DNA: TGTGCCAGCAGCTTCGGCAGGACAAGTCAGCCCCAGCATTTT.

This clonotype was counted a single time. The CDR3 DNA follows: TGTGCCAGCAGCCCGTCGACAGGGAGGGCCGGGGAGCTGTTTTTT. Protein sequence: CASSPSTGRAGELFF. The chain links TRBV5-4 to TRBJ2-2, with D possibly being TRBD1 or TRBD2 (7 bases each). Germline CDR1 reads SGHNT; CDR2 reads YYREEE (reference sequence). V lost 4 bases and J 6 bases, leaving 16 bases between the germline ends. The CDR3 sequence is 15 residues long.

This clonotype was recorded only once. J is TRBJ2-5 and V is TRBV14; possibly TRBD1 for D (6 bases). Trimming shortened V by 4 bases and J by 5 bases, and 26 bases separated the two germline ends. The CDR3 consists of 18 residues. CDR1 SGHDN and CDR2 FVKESK come from the germline V gene. The CDR3 DNA is TGTGCCAGCAGCCCGGGAACTCAACGAGGGGGAGTATGGGAGACCCAGTACTTC. It specifies CASSPGTQRGGVWETQYF.

The chain carries TRBV6-9 and TRBJ1-1; D remains unclear. The CDR3 is 13 amino acids. The V end was cut by 3 bases, the J end by 4 bases, with 9 bases between. From germline, CDR1 is MNHGY and CDR2 SVAAGI. CDR3 residues: CASSYPGSTEAFF. DNA of the CDR3: TGTGCCAGCAGTTACCCGGGGAGCACTGAAGCTTTCTTT.

A few counts support this clonotype. Here the CDR3 reads CASSQDGRTAGELFF. CDR3 nucleotides: TGTGCCAGCAGCCAAGACGGACGTACGGCCGGGGAGCTGTTTTTT. The rearrangement links TRBV4-2 to TRBJ2-2, with D unclear. Germline V lookup: CDR1 LGHNA, CDR2 YNFKEQ. There are 15 residues in the CDR3. Trimming stripped 0 bases from V and 6 bases from J, with 11 bases between.

Ten or more counts support this clonotype. The chain employs TRBV7-9 and TRBJ1-6, with TRBD1 matching 7 bases. Germline loops: CDR1 SEHNR, CDR2 FQNEAQ (reference sequence). CDR3 size: 15 residues. The V gene end was trimmed by 5 bases and the J gene end by 10 bases; junction bases not matched to a gene: 11. The CDR3 DNA is TGTGCCAGCAGCCTGACGTCAGGGACAGCCTCACCCCTCCACTTT. Amino acids: CASSLTSGTASPLHF.

Only a few counts were recorded for this clonotype. The rearrangement uses TRBV6-1 and TRBJ2-2; TRBD2 matches 10 bases. This CDR3 is built from 16 residues. With V trimmed by 6 bases and J by 3 bases, 7 bases remained unmatched. Germline V gives CDR1 MNHNS, CDR2 SASEGT. The CDR3 DNA sequence: TGTGCCAGCAGCCGGGGACTAGCGCACCACACCGGGGAGCTGTTTTTT. Protein product: CASSRGLAHHTGELFF.